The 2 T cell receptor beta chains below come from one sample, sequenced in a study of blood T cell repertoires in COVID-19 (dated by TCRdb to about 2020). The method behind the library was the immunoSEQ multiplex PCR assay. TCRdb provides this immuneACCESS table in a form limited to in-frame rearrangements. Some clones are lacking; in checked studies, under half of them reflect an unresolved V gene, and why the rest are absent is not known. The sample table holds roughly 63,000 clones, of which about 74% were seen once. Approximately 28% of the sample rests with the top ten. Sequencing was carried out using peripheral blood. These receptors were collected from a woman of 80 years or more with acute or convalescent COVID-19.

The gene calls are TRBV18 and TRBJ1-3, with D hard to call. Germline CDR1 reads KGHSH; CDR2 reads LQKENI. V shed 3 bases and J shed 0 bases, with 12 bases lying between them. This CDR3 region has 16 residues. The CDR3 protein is CASSPLLYLSGNTIYF. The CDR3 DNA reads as TGTGCCAGCTCACCTCTTCTATACCTCTCTGGAAACACCATATATTTT.

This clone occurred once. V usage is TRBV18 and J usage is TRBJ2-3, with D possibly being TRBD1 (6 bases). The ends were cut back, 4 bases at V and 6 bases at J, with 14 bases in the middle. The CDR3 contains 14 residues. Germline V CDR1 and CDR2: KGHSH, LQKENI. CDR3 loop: CASSLDRRGDTQYF. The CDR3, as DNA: TGTGCCAGCTCACTAGACAGGAGAGGGGATACGCAGTATTTT.